The clone carrying this TCR beta chain was seen at least ten times. Its antigen is currently unknown. The sample originates from a study of read filtering for tumor transcriptome and immune sequencing. Regarding the study as a whole: The CD138-negative fraction was mixed bone marrow immune cells, not pure T cells.

This library used roughly 400 ng RNA and molecular barcoded adaptors spanning alpha/delta and beta/gamma chains. MiXCR was run by TCRdb on the reads, yielding one entry per CDR3 protein. This sample yields fewer than 100,000 distinct CDR3 sequences, of which approximately 13% are seen a single time; about 15% belongs to the top ten. This CDR3 spans 14 amino acids. Germline assignment: CDR1 DFQATT and CDR2 SNEGSKA (reference sequence). V dropped 6 bases and J dropped 7; count of bases not matched to a gene: 11. The chain joins TRBV20-1 to TRBJ1-5; 8 nucleotides agree with TRBD1. This receptor was identified in a donor at least 40 years old with multiple myeloma. The sequenced material came from a population of CD138-negative cells sorted from bone marrow. The CDR3, as DNA: TGCAGTGCCCGGGGACAGGCAAGGGACCAGCCCCAGCATTTT. The encoded protein is CSARGQARDQPQHF.